This is a list of T cell receptor beta chains from one sample in a study of immune heterogeneity within non-small cell lung tumors. TCRdb redid the calling of the multiplex PCR reads with MiXCR, one entry per CDR3 protein. This table holds 10,000 to 15,000 distinct CDR3 sequences, roughly 22% found once. Material for sequencing was lung tumor tissue. All receptors come from a man in his fifties or sixties with non-small cell lung cancer. Both conserved end residues are part of each CDR3. Each record gives: clone size, D gene, J gene, V gene, CDR3 protein, CDR3 DNA. A D gene is named only where the DNA matches it firmly. Not all rows give a size; the values are once, few, many and, for expanded clones, a class.

size: NA
D: TRBD2
J: TRBJ2-1
V: TRBV28
CDR3: CASSISGSQPQQFF
DNA: TGTGCCAGCAGTATTAGCGGGAGTCAACCCCAACAGTTCTTC

size: few
D: NA
J: TRBJ1-5
V: TRBV20-1
CDR3: CSAKREGYSNQPQHF
DNA: TGCAGTGCTAAAAGGGAAGGCTATAGCAATCAGCCCCAGCATTTT

size: medium-sized
D: TRBD1
J: TRBJ1-4
V: TRBV7-9
CDR3: CASSLDRGGVLSEKLFF
DNA: TGTGCCAGCAGCTTAGACAGGGGAGGCGTTCTAAGTGAAAAACTGTTTTTT

size: few
D: NA
J: TRBJ2-4
V: TRBV20-1
CDR3: CSARQPSRNIQYF
DNA: TGCAGTGCCCGACAACCGTCCCGCAACATTCAGTACTTC

size: medium-sized
D: NA
J: TRBJ1-4
V: TRBV11-1
CDR3: CASSFSGINEKLFF
DNA: TGTGCCAGTAGCTTTTCCGGGATTAATGAAAAACTGTTTTTT

size: NA
D: NA
J: TRBJ2-1
V: TRBV2
CDR3: CASSERPSSYNEQFF
DNA: TGTGCCAGCAGTGAGCGGCCCAGCTCCTACAATGAGCAGTTCTTC

size: medium-sized
D: NA
J: TRBJ1-4
V: TRBV5-1
CDR3: CASSYALGEKLFF
DNA: TGCGCCAGCAGCTATGCCTTGGGCGAAAAACTGTTTTTT

size: few
D: NA
J: TRBJ2-2
V: TRBV6-1
CDR3: CASAGQLNTGELFF
DNA: TGTGCCAGCGCGGGACAACTGAACACCGGGGAGCTGTTTTTT

size: NA
D: NA
J: TRBJ1-2
V: TRBV7-9
CDR3: CASSLVNNYGYTF
DNA: TGTGCCAGCAGCTTAGTGAATAACTATGGCTACACCTTC

size: NA
D: NA
J: TRBJ2-2
V: TRBV6-1
CDR3: CATSALGELFF
DNA: TGTGCCACCTCTGCACTGGGGGAGCTGTTTTTT

size: medium-sized
D: TRBD1
J: TRBJ1-2
V: TRBV6-1
CDR3: CASSRQGSIGYTF
DNA: TGTGCCAGCAGTCGACAGGGTTCGATTGGCTACACCTTC

size: medium-sized
D: NA
J: TRBJ2-7
V: TRBV27
CDR3: CASSLFPFYEQYF
DNA: TGTGCCAGCAGTTTATTCCCCTTCTACGAGCAGTACTTC

size: few
D: TRBD2
J: TRBJ2-5
V: TRBV28
CDR3: CASGTSGRRETQYF
DNA: TGTGCCAGTGGGACTAGCGGGAGAAGAGAGACCCAGTACTTC

size: few
D: NA
J: TRBJ2-5
V: TRBV25-1
CDR3: CASSERGGAETQYF
DNA: TGTGCCAGCAGTGAAAGGGGGGGAGCGGAGACCCAGTACTTC

size: NA
D: NA
J: TRBJ2-3
V: TRBV7-9
CDR3: CASTTGRTTRPGTQYF
DNA: TGTGCCAGCACCACCGGGCGGACGACCAGACCCGGTACGCAGTATTTT

size: few
D: NA
J: TRBJ1-2
V: TRBV20-1
CDR3: CSARPGQTTYGYTF
DNA: TGCAGTGCTAGACCGGGACAAACAACCTATGGCTACACCTTC

size: many
D: NA
J: TRBJ2-1
V: TRBV12-3/TRBV12-4
CDR3: CASSLDGDEQFF
DNA: TGTGCCAGCAGTTTGGACGGGGATGAGCAGTTCTTC

size: few
D: NA
J: TRBJ2-2
V: TRBV9
CDR3: CASSVSSSGHNTGELFF
DNA: TGTGCCAGCAGCGTCTCTAGCTCGGGACACAACACCGGGGAGCTGTTTTTT

size: medium-sized
D: NA
J: TRBJ1-1
V: TRBV30
CDR3: CAWGGEPEAFF
DNA: TGTGCCTGGGGGGGGGAGCCTGAAGCTTTCTTT

size: few
D: NA
J: TRBJ2-7
V: TRBV5-1
CDR3: CASSSDSSYEQYF
DNA: TGCGCCAGCAGCTCTGACAGCTCCTACGAGCAGTACTTC

size: medium-sized
D: TRBD1
J: TRBJ1-2
V: TRBV25-1
CDR3: CASSKTTGLSYTF
DNA: TGTGCCAGCAGTAAGACGACAGGGTTGAGCTACACCTTC

size: few
D: TRBD2
J: TRBJ2-1
V: TRBV19
CDR3: CASSIKAGWYNEQFF
DNA: TGTGCCAGTAGTATAAAAGCGGGATGGTACAATGAGCAGTTCTTC

size: NA
D: NA
J: TRBJ1-6
V: TRBV30
CDR3: CAWSTHGGSAASPLHF
DNA: TGTGCCTGGAGTACCCACGGGGGCTCTGCGGCTTCACCCCTCCACTTT

size: NA
D: NA
J: TRBJ1-1
V: TRBV20-1
CDR3: CSARGGLKTEAFF
DNA: TGCAGTGCCCGCGGGGGGTTAAAGACTGAAGCTTTCTTT

size: NA
D: NA
J: TRBJ2-7
V: TRBV11-2
CDR3: CASSSRTQTPGSSSEQYF
DNA: TGTGCCAGCAGCTCCCGGACCCAAACCCCCGGGAGTTCCTCCGAGCAGTACTTC

size: NA
D: NA
J: TRBJ2-3
V: TRBV9
CDR3: CASSGTSRTDTQYF
DNA: TGTGCCAGCAGCGGGACTTCCCGCACAGATACGCAGTATTTT

size: NA
D: NA
J: TRBJ2-1
V: TRBV18
CDR3: CASSPLRSPGEGNEQFF
DNA: TGTGCCAGCTCACCACTTAGGTCGCCGGGAGAGGGGAATGAGCAGTTCTTC